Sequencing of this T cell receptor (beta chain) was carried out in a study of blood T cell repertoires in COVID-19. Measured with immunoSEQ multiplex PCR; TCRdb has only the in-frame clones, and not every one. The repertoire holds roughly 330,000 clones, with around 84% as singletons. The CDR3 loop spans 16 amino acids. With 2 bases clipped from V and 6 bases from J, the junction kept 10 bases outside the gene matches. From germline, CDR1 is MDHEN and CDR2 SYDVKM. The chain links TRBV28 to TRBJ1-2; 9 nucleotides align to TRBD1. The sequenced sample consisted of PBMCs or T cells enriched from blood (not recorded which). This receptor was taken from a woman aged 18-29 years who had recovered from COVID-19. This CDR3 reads CASSLGHWTGDHGYTF. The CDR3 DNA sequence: TGTGCCAGCAGTTTAGGCCATTGGACAGGGGATCATGGCTACACCTTC.